The TCR beta chain described here comes from a study of cytomegalovirus exposure and HLA in healthy donors. V dropped 4 bases and J dropped 8 bases, with 14 bases sitting between them. This CDR3 is built from 14 residues. Germline-derived CDR1 and CDR2 are KGHSH and LQKENI. With respect to this clone: Its antigen is not identified.

General observations from the study: Rare TCR sequences predominated, though certain public TCRs were found in many donors. Reported findings show TCR beta sequences accurately forecast HLA-A and HLA-B alleles in most subjects. Analyses of presence/absence relied on an assumption of roughly uniform sequencing depth across donors. Data from an earlier analysis indicated that most TCR beta V segments were productive either about 90% or about 30% of the time.

PCR used 60 Vbeta primers and 13 Jbeta primers. The repertoire was sequenced with immunoSEQ multiplex PCR; TCRdb's copy has only in-frame clones and lacks some. The table lists 150,000 to 200,000 clones, approximately 80% of them singletons. Sequencing used PBMCs. This clonotype originated in a woman between 35 and 50 years old in good health and CMV-seropositive. The genes are TRBV18 and TRBJ1-4; D uncertain. CDR3 nucleotide sequence: TGTGCCAGCTCACTCGGGGTTACTCAGGAAAAACTGTTTTTT. Its translation is CASSLGVTQEKLFF.